Described below is a single T cell receptor beta chain sequence and its context. Its antigen is currently not known. One base away there is no much larger clone; base qualities are not given. V is cut by 2 bases and J by 5 bases, and the space between the germline ends is 14 bases. The germline V gene (reference sequence) provides CDR1 SGHKS and CDR2 YYEKEE. The CDR3 runs 15 residues from the cysteine to the phenylalanine. Only the CDR3 part of the read is kept: 45 bases, read in frame from the first base. This record comes from a study of blood T cell repertoires in COVID-19 (TCRdb year 2020). With regard to the full study: Samples from collaborators originated in the United States, Italy and Spain and spanned both the acute and convalescent phases of COVID-19. The material from the prospective study consisted of cDNA or gDNA derived from T cells, B-cell-depleted T cells, or PBMCs. The samples were drawn from the first 160 participants of the ongoing ImmuneRACE study and from 1,254 subjects provided by 6 global collaborators. A de-identified subject ID, COVID-19 status, age in years and sex were almost always included in the sample metadata. The repertoires were released in a freely available public database meant as a resource for research on the immune response to SARS-CoV-2. Where HLA class I and class II types were available, the types were taken from metadata supplied by the sample provider, not from assay-based typing. Deeply sampled blood TCRbeta repertoires from subjects exposed to, actively infected with, or recovered from COVID-19 were included in the dataset. Results and caveats for the whole study, not just this receptor: Clinical and demographic metadata were provided uncurated, with the amount varying by source and participant.

TCRbeta CDR3 regions were amplified from genomic DNA using the immunoSEQ Assay, a bias-controlled multiplex PCR. Per the source publication's procedure: Within the assay, amplification of reference gene primers was used to estimate how many nucleated cells each sample contained. Sequence reads were collapsed and filtered to measure the absolute abundance of every unique TCRbeta CDR3 rearrangement. For each sample, productive Simpson clonality was calculated by taking the square root of Simpson's diversity index across productive rearrangements. The immuneACCESS repertoire file appears here via TCRdb, limited to in-frame rearrangements. These files lack a portion of the clones; in checked studies, under half of the deficit traces to unresolved V genes, and the cause of the others is not known. V and J calls and clone size are copied from that table; D and trimming were computed from the DNA. This sample gives hundreds of thousands of clones in total; roughly nine tenths of them show up just once. The biggest ten clones account for around 3% of the sample.

In the prospective study, participants were about 18 to 89 years old, resided in 20 to 30 geographic areas of the United States, and were enrolled through a virtual design. In the prospective study, participants were assigned to cohorts based on the clinical history participants reported in a screening survey and a study questionnaire. ImmuneRACE Cohort 3 recovered participants were defined by two consecutive negative NP/OP PCR tests, healthcare professional clearance, or symptom resolution. Mobile phlebotomists in the prospective study collected whole blood, serum and a nasopharyngeal or oropharyngeal swab from every participant. Prospective study participants could optionally give additional blood draws and questionnaires over a roughly 2-month period. Prospective study blood samples were shipped either frozen or at room temperature before DNA extraction.

This sequence uses TRBV5-5 and TRBJ2-1; D gene: possibly TRBD2, on 6 matching bases. Sequences were obtained from PBMCs or T cells enriched from blood (not recorded which). The receptor comes from a woman between 45 and 60 years old who had recovered from COVID-19. The CDR3 protein sequence reads: CASSFPGERNNEQFF. The nucleotides read TGTGCCAGCAGCTTCCCGGGAGAGCGAAACAATGAGCAGTTCTTC.